This TCR beta chain originates from a study of response to subunit inactivated influenza vaccine. Broader study findings: The authors offered the suggestion that each seasonal influenza vaccination recruits few new T cells.

This clonotype was found many times. Its target is unknown. TCRdb passed the RT-PCR reads through MiXCR, listing each CDR3 protein once. The sample has fewer than 700,000 distinct CDR3 sequences, under 15% seen once; the top ten hold around 13%. The CDR3 has 14 amino acids. Trimming left V 4 bases short and J 1 base short, with 11 bases between. Germline assignment: CDR1 SEHNR and CDR2 FQNEAQ (reference sequence). The source is a man between 45 and 60 years old who received an inactivated influenza vaccine. The chain employs TRBV7-9 and TRBJ2-7, with D possibly TRBD1 on 6 matching bases. Sequences were derived from PBMCs from blood, sampled roughly 46 days after vaccination. Here the CDR3 DNA reads TGTGCCAGCAGCTCTGGACAGTCTTCCTACGAGCAGTACTTC. Its translation is CASSSGQSSYEQYF.